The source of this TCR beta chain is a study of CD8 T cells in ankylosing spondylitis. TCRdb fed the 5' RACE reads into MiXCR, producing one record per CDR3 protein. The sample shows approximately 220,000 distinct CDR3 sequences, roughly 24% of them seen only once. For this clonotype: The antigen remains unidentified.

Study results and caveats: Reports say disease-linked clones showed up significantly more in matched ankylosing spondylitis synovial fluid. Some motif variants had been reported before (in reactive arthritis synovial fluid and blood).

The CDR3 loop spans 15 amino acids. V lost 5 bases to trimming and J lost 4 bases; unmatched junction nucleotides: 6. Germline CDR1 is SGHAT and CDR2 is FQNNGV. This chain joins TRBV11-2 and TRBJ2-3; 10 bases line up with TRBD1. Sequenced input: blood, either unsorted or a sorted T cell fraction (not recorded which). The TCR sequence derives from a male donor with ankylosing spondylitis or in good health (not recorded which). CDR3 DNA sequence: TGTGCCAGCAGCCTCGGGACAGGGGATGCAGATACGCAGTATTTT. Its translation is CASSLGTGDADTQYF.